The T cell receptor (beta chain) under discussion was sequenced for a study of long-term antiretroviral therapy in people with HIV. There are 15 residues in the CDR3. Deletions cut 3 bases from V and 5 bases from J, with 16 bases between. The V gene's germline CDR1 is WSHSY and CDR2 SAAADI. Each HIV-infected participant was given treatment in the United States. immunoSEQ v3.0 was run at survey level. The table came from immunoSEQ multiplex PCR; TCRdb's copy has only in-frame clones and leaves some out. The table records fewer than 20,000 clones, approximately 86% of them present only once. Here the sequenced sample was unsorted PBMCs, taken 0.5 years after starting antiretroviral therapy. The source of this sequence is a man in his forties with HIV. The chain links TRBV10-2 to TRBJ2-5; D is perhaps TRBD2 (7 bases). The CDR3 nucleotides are TGCGCCAGCAGTGAAAGGGGGGGCCTTGGGGAGACCCAGTACTTC. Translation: CASSERGGLGETQYF.